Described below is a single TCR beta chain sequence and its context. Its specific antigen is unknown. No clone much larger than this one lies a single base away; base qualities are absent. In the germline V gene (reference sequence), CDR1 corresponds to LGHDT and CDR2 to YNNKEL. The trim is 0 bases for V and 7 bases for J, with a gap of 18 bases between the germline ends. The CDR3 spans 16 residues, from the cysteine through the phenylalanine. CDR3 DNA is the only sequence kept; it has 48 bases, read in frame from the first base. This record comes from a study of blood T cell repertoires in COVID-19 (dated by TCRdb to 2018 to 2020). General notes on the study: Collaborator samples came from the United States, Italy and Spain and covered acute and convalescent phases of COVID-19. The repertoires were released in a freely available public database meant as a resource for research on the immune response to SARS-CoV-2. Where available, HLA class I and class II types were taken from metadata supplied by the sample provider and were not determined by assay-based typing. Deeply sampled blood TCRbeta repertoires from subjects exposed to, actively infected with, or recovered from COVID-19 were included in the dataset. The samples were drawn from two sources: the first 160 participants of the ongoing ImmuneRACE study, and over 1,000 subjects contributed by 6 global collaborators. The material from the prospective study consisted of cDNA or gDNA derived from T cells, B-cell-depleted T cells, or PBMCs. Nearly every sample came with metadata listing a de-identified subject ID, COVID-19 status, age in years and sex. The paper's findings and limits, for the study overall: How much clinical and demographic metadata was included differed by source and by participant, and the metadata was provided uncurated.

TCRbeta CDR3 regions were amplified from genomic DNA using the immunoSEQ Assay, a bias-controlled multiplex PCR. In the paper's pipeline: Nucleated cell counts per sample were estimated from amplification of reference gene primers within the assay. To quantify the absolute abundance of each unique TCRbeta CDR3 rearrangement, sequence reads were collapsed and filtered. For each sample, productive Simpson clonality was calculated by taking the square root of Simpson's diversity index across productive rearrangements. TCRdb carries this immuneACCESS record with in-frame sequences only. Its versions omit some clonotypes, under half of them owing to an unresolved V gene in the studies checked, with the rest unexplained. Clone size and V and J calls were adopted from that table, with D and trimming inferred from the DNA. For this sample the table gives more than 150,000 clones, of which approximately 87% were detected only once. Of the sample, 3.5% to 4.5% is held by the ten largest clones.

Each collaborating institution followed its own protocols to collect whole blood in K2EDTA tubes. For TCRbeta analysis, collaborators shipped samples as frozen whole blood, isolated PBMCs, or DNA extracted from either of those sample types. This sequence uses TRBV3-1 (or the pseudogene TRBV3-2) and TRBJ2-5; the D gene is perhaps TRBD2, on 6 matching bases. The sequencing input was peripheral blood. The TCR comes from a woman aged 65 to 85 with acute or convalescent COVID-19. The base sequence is TGTGCCAGCAGCCAAGATTTGGAGGGAACCGGGGTGACCCAGTACTTC. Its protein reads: CASSQDLEGTGVTQYF.